The next 23 T cell receptor beta chains were all read from a single sample in a study of blood T cells in healthy people across ages. With a J-beta primer mix and a sample-barcoded 5' primer, a second PCR ran about 7 to 12 cycles. Via MiXCR, TCRdb re-called the 5' RACE reads, giving one row per CDR3 protein. The sample yields about 780,000 distinct CDR3 sequences, about 62% seen once. Specimen: blood. The receptors derive from a man under 40 in good health.

This clonotype was seen many times. In nucleotides, the CDR3 is TGTGCCAGCACCGGCCCAGTCCATATCGCGAACACCGGGGAGCTGTTTTTT. Its translation: CASTGPVHIANTGELFF. This chain uses TRBV27 with TRBJ2-2, with no clear D. Germline loops: CDR1 MNHEY, CDR2 SMNVEV (reference sequence). V was pared by 7 bases and J by 0 bases, with 18 bases between. This CDR3 has 17 residues.

This chain uses TRBV15 with TRBJ2-7, with D maybe TRBD2 (6 bases). V dropped 5 bases and J dropped 6 bases, with 8 bases sitting between them. The CDR3 spans 11 residues. Germline CDR1 LNHNV, CDR2 YYDKDF (reference sequence). CDR3 sequence (DNA): TGTGCCACCAGCGGAGGGGCCGAGCAGTACTTC. Its protein product is CATSGGAEQYF.

The chain links TRBV12-3 or TRBV12-4 to TRBJ2-3; possible D gene TRBD2, 5 bases. The CDR3 runs to 12 residues. CDR3 sequence reads: CATLGGTDTQYF. The DNA for the CDR3 is TGTGCGACCCTCGGGGGCACAGATACGCAGTATTTT.

The rearrangement joins TRBV7-3 to TRBJ2-4, with 8 bases identical to TRBD2. The J call may be in error: the DNA end matches TRBJ2-5 better. The CDR3 runs 14 residues. CDR1 is SGHTA and CDR2 is FQGTGA in the germline V gene. The CDR3 reads CASSQAGAKETQYF. CDR3 nucleotides: TGTGCCAGCAGCCAAGCGGGGGCTAAAGAGACCCAGTACTTC.

The CDR3 DNA sequence: TGTGCCAGCAGTGATCGGGGGCCCGGCACAGATACGCAGTATTTT. Its protein is CASSDRGPGTDTQYF. This chain uses TRBV6-1 with TRBJ2-3; TRBD1 or TRBD2 may be the D gene (6 bases each). Germline V gene lookup returns CDR1 MNHNS and CDR2 SASEGT. Trimming took off 3 bases at V and 1 base at J, with 11 bases between the two ends. The CDR3 loop spans 15 amino acids.

The CDR3 region is CASSPRLTSGGAFAYEQYF. The CDR3 region has the DNA TGTGCCAGCAGTCCACGCCTGACTAGCGGGGGGGCGTTCGCCTACGAGCAGTACTTC. The J gene is TRBJ2-7, the V gene TRBV2, with 14 bases identical to TRBD2. The CDR3 totals 19 residues. Germline V gene sequence: CDR1 SNHLY, CDR2 FYNNEI. Trimming took 5 bases from V and 2 from J; bases not matched to a gene: 14.

This rearrangement joins TRBV28 to TRBJ1-2, with D unresolved. Germline CDR1 reads MDHEN; CDR2 reads SYDVKM. This CDR3 region has 13 residues. Trimming took 4 bases from V and 9 from J, leaving 15 bases between them. In DNA form, the CDR3 reads TGTGCCAGCAGTTCAGTCGGTGCGAGCCGCTACACCTTC. Residues: CASSSVGASRYTF.

The V call is TRBV20-1, the J call TRBJ1-1; unclear D gene. The V end was cut by 1 base, the J end by 5 bases, with 11 bases between. Germline CDR1 is DFQATT and CDR2 is SNEGSKA (reference sequence). This CDR3 comprises 13 residues. The CDR3 spells CSARGARSTEAFF. The DNA for the CDR3 is TGCAGTGCTAGAGGGGCCCGAAGTACTGAAGCTTTCTTT.

This clonotype has just one count. The chain combines TRBV6-5 with TRBJ2-5; D is unclear. The V gene lost 4 bases and the J gene lost 9 bases, with 9 bases spanning the gap. Germline V lookup: CDR1 MNHEY, CDR2 SVGAGI. The CDR3 spans 11 residues. CDR3 bases: TGTGCCAGCAGTTCACGGTCGTCCCAGTACTTC. This codes for CASSSRSSQYF.

This clonotype appeared once. The rearrangement uses TRBV27 and TRBJ1-1; D not certain. The CDR3 spans 14 residues. Germline-derived CDR1 and CDR2 are MNHEY and SMNVEV (reference sequence). V dropped 8 bases and J dropped 7 bases, with 20 bases sitting between them. The CDR3 here is CASFRLQARHEAFF. As DNA, the CDR3 is TGTGCCAGCTTCCGCCTCCAGGCCCGACATGAAGCTTTCTTT.

V and J are TRBV4-3 and TRBJ2-5, with 7 positions matching TRBD2. Germline V gene data show CDR1 as LGHNA and CDR2 as YSLEER. The CDR3 runs to 15 residues. The trim removed 0 bases at V and 4 bases at J, leaving 5 bases unmatched. The CDR3 DNA reads TGCGCCAGCAGCCAAGATCCGCCGGGGGGAGAGACCCAGTACTTC. Protein: CASSQDPPGGETQYF.

The V gene is TRBV27, the J gene TRBJ2-1; 9 positions match TRBD1. In germline, CDR1 is MNHEY, CDR2 SMNVEV (reference sequence). V trimming: 1 base; J trimming: 7 bases; junction bases outside the gene matches: 5. The CDR3 length is 15 residues. For the CDR3, the DNA is TGTGCCAGCAGTTTATTTGGACAGGGGCAAAATGAGCAGTTCTTC. It translates to CASSLFGQGQNEQFF.

The chain links TRBV2 to TRBJ1-1; D is uncertain. Trimming took 6 bases from V and 0 from J, leaving 8 bases between them. Germline V gene lookup returns CDR1 SNHLY and CDR2 FYNNEI. This CDR3 has 13 amino acids. CDR3 loop: CASRPTLNTEAFF. The CDR3 DNA reads TGTGCCAGCAGGCCGACACTGAACACTGAAGCTTTCTTT. Supplemented by reference TRBV2 and TRBJ1-1, the full variable domain reads EPEVTQTPSHQVTQMGQEVILRCVPISNHLYFYWYRQILGQKVEFLVSFYNNEISEKSEIFDDQFSVERPDGSNFTLKIRSTKLEDSAMYFCASRPTLNTEAFFGQGTRLTVV.

Only a few counts were recorded for this clonotype. V and J are TRBV13 and TRBJ2-3, with 10 bases matching TRBD1. CDR1 PRHDT and CDR2 FYEKMQ come from the germline V gene (reference sequence). With 5 bases clipped from V and 5 bases from J, the junction kept 4 bases outside the gene matches. The CDR3 covers 14 residues. Written as DNA, the CDR3 is TGTGCCAGCAGCCAGGACAGGGGGTTAGATACGCAGTATTTT. Protein sequence: CASSQDRGLDTQYF.

The V gene is TRBV15, the J gene TRBJ1-5, with TRBD1 identical over 7 bases. Germline CDR1 and CDR2: LNHNV and YYDKDF (reference sequence). J gave up 6 bases and V 0 bases, and 8 bases lay outside the gene matches. The length of the CDR3 is 16 residues. The CDR3 sequence is CATSRDTGARGQPQHF. The CDR3 DNA reads as TGTGCCACCAGCAGAGATACAGGGGCAAGGGGTCAGCCCCAGCATTTT.

The chain links TRBV4-3 to TRBJ2-2; no reliable D call. The CDR3 has 16 residues. Germline CDR1 and CDR2: LGHNA and YSLEER. Trimming took 0 bases from V and 3 from J, leaving 11 bases between them. This CDR3 reads CASSQDDRWDTGELFF. The CDR3 DNA reads TGCGCCAGCAGCCAAGATGACCGCTGGGACACCGGGGAGCTGTTTTTT.

This rearrangement joins TRBV29-1 to TRBJ1-1; D may be TRBD1 (6 bases). This CDR3 is 12 amino acids long. Germline V gives CDR1 SQVTM, CDR2 ANQGSEA. The V gene lost 7 bases and the J gene lost 4 bases, with 13 bases spanning the gap. This CDR3 is CSALQGATEAFF. The CDR3 bases are TGCAGCGCCTTACAGGGCGCCACTGAAGCTTTCTTT.

The CDR3 here is CASSSAAVTEAFF. In DNA form, the CDR3 reads TGCGCCAGCAGCTCGGCCGCGGTGACTGAAGCTTTCTTT. The chain employs TRBV5-1 and TRBJ1-1; no definite D call. V was pared by 3 bases and J by 5 bases, with 11 bases between. CDR1 SGHRS and CDR2 YFSETQ come from the germline V gene. The CDR3 is made up of 13 amino acids.

This clonotype was counted only a few times. The genes are TRBV6-6 and TRBJ2-3; tentative D call: TRBD2 (6 bases). CDR1 and CDR2 from the germline V gene are MNHNY and SVGAGI (reference sequence). The CDR3 length is 14 residues. Trimming took off 6 bases at V and 2 bases at J, with 12 bases between the two ends. The CDR3 sequence: CASSQLAFTDTQYF. As DNA, the CDR3 is TGTGCCAGCAGCCAACTAGCTTTCACAGATACGCAGTATTTT.

The chain employs TRBV3-1 and TRBJ2-3, with D uncertain. Germline V gives CDR1 LGHDT, CDR2 YNNKEL (reference sequence). V shed 1 base and J shed 4 bases, with 6 bases lying between them. The CDR3 contains 13 residues. This CDR3 reads CASSQGSSDTQYF. The CDR3 DNA reads TGTGCCAGCAGCCAAGGATCCTCAGATACGCAGTATTTT.

The gene calls are TRBV10-3 and TRBJ2-7; D remains unclear. Trimming removed 8 bases at V and 1 base at J, with 9 bases between. Germline V gene sequence: CDR1 ENHRY, CDR2 SYGVKD. The CDR3 runs 12 residues. In DNA form, the CDR3 reads TGTGCCATCGCCTCGGGTTCCTACGAGCAGTACTTC. Its protein is CAIASGSYEQYF.

The rearrangement links TRBV6-1 to TRBJ1-2; TRBD1 matches 7 bases. The germline CDR1 and CDR2 sequences are MNHNS and SASEGT. With 5 bases clipped from V and 8 bases from J, the junction kept 8 bases outside the gene matches. The CDR3 is 13 amino acids. The CDR3 here is CASSLDRTTGYTF. Written as DNA, the CDR3 is TGTGCCAGCAGTTTGGACAGGACCACGGGCTACACCTTC.

This chain links TRBV2 with TRBJ2-1; no reliable D call. CDR1 and CDR2 (germline): SNHLY, FYNNEI. This CDR3 spans 16 amino acids. Trimming stripped 3 bases from V and 0 bases from J, with 12 bases between. The CDR3 region is CASSELGQSSYNEQFF. As DNA, the CDR3 is TGTGCCAGCAGTGAGCTCGGGCAGAGCTCCTACAATGAGCAGTTCTTC.